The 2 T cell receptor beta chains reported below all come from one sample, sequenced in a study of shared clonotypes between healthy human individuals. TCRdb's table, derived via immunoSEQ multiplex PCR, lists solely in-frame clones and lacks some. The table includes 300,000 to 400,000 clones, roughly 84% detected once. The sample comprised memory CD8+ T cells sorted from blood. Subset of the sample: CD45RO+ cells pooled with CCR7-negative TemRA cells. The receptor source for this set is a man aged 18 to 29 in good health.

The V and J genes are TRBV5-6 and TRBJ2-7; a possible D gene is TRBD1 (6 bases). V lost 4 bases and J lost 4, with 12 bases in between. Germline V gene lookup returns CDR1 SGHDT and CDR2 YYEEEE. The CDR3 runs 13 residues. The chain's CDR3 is CASSPNQGYEQYF. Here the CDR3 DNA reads TGTGCCAGCAGCCCCAATCAGGGGTACGAGCAGTACTTC.

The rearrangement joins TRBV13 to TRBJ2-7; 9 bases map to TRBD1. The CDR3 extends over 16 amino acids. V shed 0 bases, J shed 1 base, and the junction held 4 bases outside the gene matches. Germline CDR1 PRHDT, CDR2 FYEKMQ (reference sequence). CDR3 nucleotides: TGTGCCAGCAGCTTAGGACCCGGGACAGGGTCCTACGAGCAGTACTTC. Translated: CASSLGPGTGSYEQYF.